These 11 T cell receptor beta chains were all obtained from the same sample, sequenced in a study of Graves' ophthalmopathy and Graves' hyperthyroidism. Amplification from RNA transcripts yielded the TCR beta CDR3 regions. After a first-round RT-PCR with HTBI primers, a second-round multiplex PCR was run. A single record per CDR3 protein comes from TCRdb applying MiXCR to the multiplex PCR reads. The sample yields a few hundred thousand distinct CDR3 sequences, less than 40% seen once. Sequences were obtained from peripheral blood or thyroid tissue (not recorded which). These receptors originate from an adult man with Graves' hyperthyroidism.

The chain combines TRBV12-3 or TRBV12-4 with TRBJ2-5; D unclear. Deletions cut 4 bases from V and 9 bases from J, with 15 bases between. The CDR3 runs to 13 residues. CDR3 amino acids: CASSWGRNQPQYF. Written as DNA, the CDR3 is TGTGCCAGCAGTTGGGGAAGAAATCAGCCCCAGTACTTC.

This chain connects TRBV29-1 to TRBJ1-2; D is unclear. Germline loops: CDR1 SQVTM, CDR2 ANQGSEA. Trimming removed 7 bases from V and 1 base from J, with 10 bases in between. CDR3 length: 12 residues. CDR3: CSAAKVNYGYTF. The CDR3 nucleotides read TGCAGCGCCGCCAAGGTTAACTATGGCTACACCTTC.

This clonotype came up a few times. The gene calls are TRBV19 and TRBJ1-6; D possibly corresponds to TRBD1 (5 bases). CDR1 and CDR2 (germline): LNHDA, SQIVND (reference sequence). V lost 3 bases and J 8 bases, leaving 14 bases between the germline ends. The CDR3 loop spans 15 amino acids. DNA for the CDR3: TGTGCCAGTAGTATGAACGGGGGAGGCGATTCACCCCTCCACTTT. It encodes CASSMNGGGDSPLHF.

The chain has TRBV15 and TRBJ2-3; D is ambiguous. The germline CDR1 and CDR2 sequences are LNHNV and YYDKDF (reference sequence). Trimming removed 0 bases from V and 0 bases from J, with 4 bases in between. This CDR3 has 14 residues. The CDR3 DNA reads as TGTGCCACCAGCAGAGATCTTAGCACAGATACGCAGTATTTT. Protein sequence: CATSRDLSTDTQYF.

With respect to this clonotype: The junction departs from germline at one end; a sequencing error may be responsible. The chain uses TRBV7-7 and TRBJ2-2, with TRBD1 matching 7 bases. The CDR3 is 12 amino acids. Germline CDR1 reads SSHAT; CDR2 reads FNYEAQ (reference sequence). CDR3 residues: CASLQGTEELFF. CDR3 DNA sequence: TGTGCTAGCCTACAGGGGACCGAGGAGCTGTTTTTT.

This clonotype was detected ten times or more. The CDR3 reads CASSIGTVQETQYF. CDR3 DNA: TGTGCCAGCAGTATCGGGACTGTCCAAGAGACCCAGTACTTC. The chain joins TRBV12-3 or TRBV12-4 to TRBJ2-5; maybe TRBD2 (6 bases). Between the trimmed V and J ends, which lost 5 bases and 1 base, there was a span of 11 bases. The CDR3 spans 14 residues.

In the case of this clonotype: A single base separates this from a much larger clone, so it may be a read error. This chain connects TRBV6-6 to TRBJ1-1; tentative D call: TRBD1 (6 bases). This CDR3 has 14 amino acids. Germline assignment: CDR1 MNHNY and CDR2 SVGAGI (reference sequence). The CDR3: CTSSYPGAHTEAFF. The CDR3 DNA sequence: TGTACCAGCAGTTACCCAGGGGCCCACACTGAAGCTTTCTTT.

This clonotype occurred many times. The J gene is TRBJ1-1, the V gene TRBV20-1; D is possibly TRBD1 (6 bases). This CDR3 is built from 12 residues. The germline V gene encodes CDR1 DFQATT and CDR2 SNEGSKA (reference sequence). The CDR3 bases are TGCAGGATACAGGGTTGGAACACTGAAGCTTTCTTT. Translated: CRIQGWNTEAFF.

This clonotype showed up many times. This chain's CDR3 is CSAGWGGYF. The CDR3 coding sequence is TGCAGTGCCGGTTGGGGTGGGTACTTC. The rearrangement links TRBV20-1 to TRBJ2-7, with no clear D. The germline V gene encodes CDR1 DFQATT and CDR2 SNEGSKA (reference sequence). The CDR3 length is 9 residues. Trimming removed 6 bases from V and 12 bases from J, with 12 bases in between.

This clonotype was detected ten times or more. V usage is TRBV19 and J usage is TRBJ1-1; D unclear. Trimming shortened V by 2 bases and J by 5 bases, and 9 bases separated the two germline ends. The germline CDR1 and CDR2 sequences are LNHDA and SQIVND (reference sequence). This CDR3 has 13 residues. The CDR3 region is CASSISLGTEAFF. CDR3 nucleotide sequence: TGTGCCAGTAGTATATCCCTCGGGACTGAAGCTTTCTTT.

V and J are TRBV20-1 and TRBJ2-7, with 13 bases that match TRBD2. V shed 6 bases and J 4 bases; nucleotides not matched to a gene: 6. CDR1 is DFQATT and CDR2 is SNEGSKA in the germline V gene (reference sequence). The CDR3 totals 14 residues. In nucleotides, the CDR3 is TGCAGTGCCAAGACTAGCGGGAGGAAATACGAGCAGTACTTC. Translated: CSAKTSGRKYEQYF.